The rows below give T cell receptor beta chains drawn from one sample of a study of read filtering for tumor transcriptome and immune sequencing. TCRdb fed the reads into MiXCR, producing one record per CDR3 protein. The table shows 35,000 to 40,000 distinct CDR3 sequences, with 14% occurring only once. The sample consisted of a population of CD138-negative cells sorted from bone marrow. The origin of the receptors is a donor at least 40 years old with multiple myeloma. The CDR3 runs from the conserved cysteine through the conserved F or W. D genes are given only for firm matches. Part of the rows lack a size; the others show once, few, many or a class for expanded clones.

clone size,V gene,J gene,D gene,CDR3 protein,CDR3 DNA
NA,TRBV5-1,TRBJ2-1,TRBD1,CASSFRDSNEQFF,TGCGCCAGCAGCTTCCGGGACAGCAATGAGCAGTTCTTC
many,TRBV12-3/TRBV12-4,TRBJ1-5,NA,CASSNRVEQPQHF,TGTGCCAGCAGCAACAGGGTTGAGCAGCCCCAGCATTTT
many,TRBV29-1,TRBJ2-5,TRBD2,CSVDGTRGETQYF,TGCAGCGTTGATGGGACTAGAGGAGAGACCCAGTACTTC
many,TRBV7-3,TRBJ1-1,TRBD1,CASSPGGSGSLAFF,TGTGCCAGCAGCCCAGGGGGCAGCGGCTCGTTGGCTTTCTTT
few,TRBV30,TRBJ1-1,TRBD1,CAWGDRGSEAFF,TGTGCCTGGGGTGACAGGGGATCTGAAGCTTTCTTT
NA,TRBV20-1,TRBJ1-1,NA,CSARDPLRGGTEAFF,TGCAGTGCTAGAGATCCGCTGAGAGGCGGGACTGAAGCTTTCTTT
many,TRBV29-1,TRBJ2-7,TRBD1,CSVRTGNEQYF,TGCAGCGTCCGGACAGGGAACGAGCAGTACTTC
many,TRBV20-1,TRBJ2-1,TRBD1,CSASAPGQGINEQFF,TGCAGTGCTAGCGCACCGGGACAGGGGATAAATGAGCAGTTCTTC
many,TRBV28,TRBJ2-7,NA,CASSLSGRSSYEQYF,TGTGCCAGCAGTTTATCGGGCAGAAGCTCCTACGAGCAGTACTTC
many,TRBV12-3/TRBV12-4,TRBJ1-6,NA,CATRGATFNSPLHF,TGTGCCACCCGGGGGGCCACCTTCAATTCACCCCTCCACTTT
many,TRBV27,TRBJ1-2,NA,CASSLTPQNYGYTF,TGTGCCAGCAGTTTAACTCCCCAAAACTATGGCTACACCTTC
many,TRBV4-2,TRBJ2-7,NA,CASSQGYLDAYEQYF,TGTGCCAGCAGCCAGGGGTATCTTGACGCCTACGAGCAGTACTTC
many,TRBV5-1,TRBJ2-7,NA,CASSLQGRDEQYF,TGCGCCAGCAGCTTGCAGGGTCGGGACGAGCAGTACTTC
many,TRBV18,TRBJ2-5,TRBD1,CASSPMGQGETQYF,TGTGCCAGCTCACCGATGGGACAGGGAGAGACCCAGTACTTC
many,TRBV3-1,TRBJ2-6,TRBD2,CASSRNLAGGPGANVLTF,TGTGCCAGCAGCCGAAACCTAGCGGGGGGGCCTGGGGCCAACGTCCTGACTTTC
many,TRBV10-3,TRBJ2-5,NA,CATLQGETQYF,TGTGCCACCCTCCAGGGAGAGACCCAGTACTTC
many,TRBV7-2,TRBJ2-1,NA,CASSIRTVEQFF,TGTGCCAGCAGCATACGGACCGTTGAGCAGTTCTTC
few,TRBV20-1,TRBJ1-5,NA,CSARDPSGTDSNQPQHF,TGCAGTGCTAGAGACCCCTCAGGGACGGATAGCAATCAGCCCCAGCATTTT
many,TRBV20-1,TRBJ2-7,NA,CSARDRRVPYEQYF,TGCAGTGCTAGAGATCGGAGGGTACCCTACGAGCAGTACTTC
many,TRBV5-1,TRBJ1-1,TRBD1,CASSLLGTGNTEAFF,TGCGCCAGCAGCTTGCTAGGGACAGGGAACACTGAAGCTTTCTTT
many,TRBV27,TRBJ2-1,NA,CASSREANEQFF,TGTGCCAGCAGTAGGGAGGCAAATGAGCAGTTCTTC
many,TRBV29-1,TRBJ2-4,NA,CSVVPGSKNIQYF,TGCAGCGTTGTACCCGGGTCCAAAAACATTCAGTACTTC